These 9 T cell receptor beta chains were sequenced from one sample in a study of blood T cell repertoires in COVID-19. Here immunoSEQ multiplex PCR was the method, and the copy in TCRdb shows in-frame clones only, minus some. The top ten clones hold about 4.3% of a sample with approximately 290,000 clones, approximately 85% of them seen once. Sequencing input: PBMCs or T cells enriched from blood (not recorded which). The receptors derive from a woman aged 30 to 39 who had recovered from COVID-19.

The gene calls are TRBV9 and TRBJ2-5; TRBD1 matches 8 bases. The CDR3 spans 15 residues. Trimming took 0 bases from V and 5 from J; bases not matched to a gene: 6. CDR1 and CDR2 (germline): SGDLS, YYNGEE. CDR3 sequence reads: CASSVVAGGLETQYF. CDR3 in DNA: TGTGCCAGCAGCGTAGTGGCAGGGGGCCTGGAGACCCAGTACTTC.

The rearrangement joins TRBV6-5 to TRBJ2-3; a weak D match, TRBD2 (5 bases). Trimming pared 8 bases from V and 4 bases from J, leaving 16 bases between. In germline, CDR1 is MNHEY, CDR2 SVGAGI. This CDR3 spans 14 amino acids. CDR3 coding DNA: TGTGCCAGCGGAGGAGGTGAGGGAGCAGATACGCAGTATTTT. The encoded protein is CASGGGEGADTQYF.

The chain is built from TRBV7-9 and TRBJ2-4; possibly TRBD2 for D (5 bases). The CDR3 is made up of 15 amino acids. Per the germline V gene, CDR1 is SEHNR and CDR2 is FQNEAQ (reference sequence). V gave up 5 bases and J gave up 8 bases, with 19 bases separating them. Here the CDR3 reads CASSPQGLQVDIQYF. In DNA, the CDR3 is TGTGCCAGCAGCCCCCAAGGACTGCAAGTGGACATTCAGTACTTC.

The rearrangement joins TRBV30 to TRBJ2-7, with D perhaps matching TRBD2 (5 bases). From germline, CDR1 is GTSNPN and CDR2 SVGIG (reference sequence). This CDR3 is 16 amino acids long. Trimming took off 3 bases at V and 9 bases at J, with 27 bases between the two ends. The CDR3 DNA reads TGTGCCTGGAGAAAAGGCGGAGGTTGGGTTGGGATCGCGCAGTACTTC. Translated: CAWRKGGGWVGIAQYF.

V usage is TRBV9 and J usage is TRBJ2-5; 8 bases line up with TRBD1. The CDR3 runs to 15 residues. CDR1 and CDR2 from the germline V gene are SGDLS and YYNGEE. V shed 0 bases, J shed 5 bases, and the junction held 6 bases outside the gene matches. The CDR3 nucleotides read TGTGCCAGCAGCGTAGCAGGGGGCTCAATGGAGACCCAGTACTTC. It yields the protein CASSVAGGSMETQYF.

This chain's CDR3 is CASSPWLGAPDTQYF. The CDR3 DNA reads as TGTGCCAGCAGTCCCTGGCTAGGAGCCCCAGATACGCAGTATTTT. The V call is TRBV2, the J call TRBJ2-3; D remains ambiguous. This CDR3 is 15 amino acids long. The germline V gene has CDR1 SNHLY and CDR2 FYNNEI. V was cut by 5 bases and J by 4 bases, with 16 bases left in between.

The chain recombines TRBV24-1 with TRBJ1-5; TRBD1 agrees at 7 bases. Germline V CDR1 and CDR2: KGHDR, SFDVKD. The CDR3 spans 18 residues. V lost 9 bases, J lost 1 base, and 17 bases stayed unmatched. This CDR3 reads CATQGRGSGTESNQPQHF. The CDR3 DNA sequence: TGTGCCACCCAGGGAAGGGGTTCCGGGACAGAGAGCAATCAGCCCCAGCATTTT.

This rearrangement joins TRBV28 to TRBJ1-1; D possibly corresponds to TRBD1 (6 bases). V was pared by 5 bases and J by 4 bases, with 20 bases between. CDR1 is MDHEN, CDR2 SYDVKM, per germline. The CDR3 is 16 amino acids. CDR3 coding DNA: TGTGCCAGCAGTCTAATTACCGGGACACCTAGCACTGAAGCTTTCTTT. This codes for CASSLITGTPSTEAFF.

The chain uses TRBV2 and TRBJ1-4; 7 bases line up with TRBD1. CDR3 length: 15 amino acids. In germline, CDR1 is SNHLY, CDR2 FYNNEI. V was pared by 4 bases and J by 2 bases, with 4 bases of the junction left unmatched. In DNA, the CDR3 is TGTGCCAGCAGTGCCCAGGGACAGACTAATGAAAAACTGTTTTTT. This encodes CASSAQGQTNEKLFF.